This section outlines one T cell receptor (beta chain) sequence together with its context. Its antigen is not known. These data originate in a study of Graves' ophthalmopathy and Graves' hyperthyroidism. Whole-study findings and limits: Blood also harbored most expanded thyroid clonotypes above 0.001 frequency.

The germline CDR1 and CDR2 sequences are SGDLS and YYNGEE. CDR3 length equals 16 residues. The V end was cut by 0 bases, the J end by 3 bases, with 13 bases between. Amplified material comprised TCR beta CDR3 regions derived from RNA transcripts. HTBI primers were used in a first-round RT-PCR, which preceded a second-round multiplex PCR. TCRdb passed the multiplex PCR reads through MiXCR, listing each CDR3 protein once. There are about 420,000 distinct CDR3 sequences in the sample; around 21% occur only once, and roughly 3.2% lies in the top ten. This sequence originates from a woman in her late teens or twenties with stable Graves' hyperthyroidism. The chain links TRBV9 to TRBJ1-3; D is perhaps TRBD1 (5 bases). Material: peripheral blood. CDR3 loop: CASSVGAGRVGNTIYF. The DNA of the CDR3 is TGTGCCAGCAGCGTAGGAGCGGGGCGCGTTGGAAACACCATATATTTT.